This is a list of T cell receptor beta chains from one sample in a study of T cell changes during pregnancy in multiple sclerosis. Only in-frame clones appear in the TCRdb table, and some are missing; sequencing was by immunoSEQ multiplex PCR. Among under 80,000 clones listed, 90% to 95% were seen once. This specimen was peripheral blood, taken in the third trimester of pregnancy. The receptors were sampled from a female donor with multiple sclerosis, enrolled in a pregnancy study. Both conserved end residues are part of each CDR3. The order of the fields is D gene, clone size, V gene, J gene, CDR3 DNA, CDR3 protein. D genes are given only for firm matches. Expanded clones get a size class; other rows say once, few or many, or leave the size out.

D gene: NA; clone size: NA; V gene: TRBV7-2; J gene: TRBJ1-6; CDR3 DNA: TGTGCCAGCAGCTTATGGCGAGGCTCCTATAATTCACCCCTCCACTTT; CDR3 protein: CASSLWRGSYNSPLHF
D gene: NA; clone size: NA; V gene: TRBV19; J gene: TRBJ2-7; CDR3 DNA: TGTGCCAGTAGTATGCGGGGACTTACAGGAGACGAGCAGTACTTC; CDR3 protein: CASSMRGLTGDEQYF
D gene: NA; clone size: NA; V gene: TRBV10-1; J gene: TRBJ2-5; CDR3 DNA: TGCGCCAGCAGGTGTCAGGGAGAGACCCAGTACTTC; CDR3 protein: CASRCQGETQYF
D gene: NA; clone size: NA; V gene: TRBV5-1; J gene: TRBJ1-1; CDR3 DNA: TGCGCCAGCAGCGCTACAGTAATGAACACTGAAGCTTTCTTT; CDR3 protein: CASSATVMNTEAFF
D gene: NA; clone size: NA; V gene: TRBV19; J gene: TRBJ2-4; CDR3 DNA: TGTGCCAGTAGTATCCCCAGGGGAGCCAAAAACATTCAGTACTTC; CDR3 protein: CASSIPRGAKNIQYF
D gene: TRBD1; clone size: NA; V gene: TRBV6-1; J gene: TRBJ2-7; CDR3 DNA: TGTGCCATTTCCGGGACAGGGTTCCACGAGCAGTACTTC; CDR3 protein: CAISGTGFHEQYF
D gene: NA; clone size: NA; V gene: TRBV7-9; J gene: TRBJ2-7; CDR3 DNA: TGTGCCAGCAGCTCCGATAGCGATGGGTTGAAGCAGTACTTC; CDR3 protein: CASSSDSDGLKQYF
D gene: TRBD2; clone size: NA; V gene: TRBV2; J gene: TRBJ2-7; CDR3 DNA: TGTGCCAGCAGTGATTCAGGACTAGCGGGGCGACCCTACGAGCAGTACTTC; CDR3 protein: CASSDSGLAGRPYEQYF
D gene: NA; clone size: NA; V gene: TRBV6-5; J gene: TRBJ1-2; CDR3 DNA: TGTGCCAGCAGCCCCCCGGGAGGCCGACGGGGCTACACCTTC; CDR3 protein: CASSPPGGRRGYTF
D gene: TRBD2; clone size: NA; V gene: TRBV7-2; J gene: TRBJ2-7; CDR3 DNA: TGTGCCAGCAGCTTAGACGGGGGGGCCTCCTACGAGCAGTACTTC; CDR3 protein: CASSLDGGASYEQYF
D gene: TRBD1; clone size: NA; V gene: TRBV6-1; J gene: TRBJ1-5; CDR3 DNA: TGTGCCAGCAGCGGACAGGGTAGCAATCAGCCCCAGCATTTT; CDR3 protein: CASSGQGSNQPQHF
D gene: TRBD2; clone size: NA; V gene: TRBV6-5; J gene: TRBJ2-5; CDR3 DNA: TGTGCCAGCAGTTATTGGGGTAGCGGGGGGGAAGAGACCCAGTACTTC; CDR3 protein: CASSYWGSGGEETQYF
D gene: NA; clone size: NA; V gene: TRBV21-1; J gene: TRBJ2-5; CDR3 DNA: TGTGCCAGCAGCAAAGCACGGGGGGTGTACCAAGAGACCCAGTACTTC; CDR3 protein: CASSKARGVYQETQYF
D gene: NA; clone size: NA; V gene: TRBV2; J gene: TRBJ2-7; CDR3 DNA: TGTGCCAGCAGTGGATACAGGGACTACGAGCAGTACTTC; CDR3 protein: CASSGYRDYEQYF
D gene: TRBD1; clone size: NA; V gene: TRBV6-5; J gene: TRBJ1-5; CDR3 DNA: TGTGCCAGCAGTTCAAGAGGGGGCTTAGGTCAGCCCCAGCATTTT; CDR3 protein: CASSSRGGLGQPQHF
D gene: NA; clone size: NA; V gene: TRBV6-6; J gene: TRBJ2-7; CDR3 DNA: TGTGCCAGCAGTCGACCGAGGAACGAGCAGTACTTC; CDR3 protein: CASSRPRNEQYF
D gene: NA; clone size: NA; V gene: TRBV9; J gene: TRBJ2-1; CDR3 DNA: TGTGCCAGCAGCATAGGGCTAGCGAAGAACAATGAGCAGTTCTTC; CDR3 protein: CASSIGLAKNNEQFF
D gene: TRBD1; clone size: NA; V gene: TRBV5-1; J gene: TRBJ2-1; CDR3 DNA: TGCGCCAGCAGCTTATCGACAGGGCGTAGCTCCTACAATGAGCAGTTCTTC; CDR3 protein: CASSLSTGRSSYNEQFF
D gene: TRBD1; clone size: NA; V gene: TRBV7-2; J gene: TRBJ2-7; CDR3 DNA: TGTGCCAGCACCGGACAGGGATCCTACCCCTACGAGCAGTACTTC; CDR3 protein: CASTGQGSYPYEQYF
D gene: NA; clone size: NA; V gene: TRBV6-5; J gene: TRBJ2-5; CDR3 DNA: TGTGCCAGCAGTTTCTCGACCCACAGGGCCGGAGAGACCCAGTACTTC; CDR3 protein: CASSFSTHRAGETQYF
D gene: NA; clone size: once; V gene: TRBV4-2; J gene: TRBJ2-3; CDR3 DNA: TGTGCCAGCAGCCAAGAACCAGCAGGGGGAGGTACTGATACGCAGTATTTT; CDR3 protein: CASSQEPAGGGTDTQYF
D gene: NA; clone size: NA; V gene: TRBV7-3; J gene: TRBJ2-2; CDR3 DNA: TGTGCCAGCAGCTCCTTCTGGGCGCCCGGGGAGCTGTTTTTT; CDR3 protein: CASSSFWAPGELFF
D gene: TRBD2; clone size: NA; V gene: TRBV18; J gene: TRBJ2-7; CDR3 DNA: TGTGCCAGCTCACCAGCGGGGGGGACGTACGAGCAGTACTTC; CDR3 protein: CASSPAGGTYEQYF
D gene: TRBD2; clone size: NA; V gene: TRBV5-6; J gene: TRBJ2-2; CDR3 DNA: TGTGCCAGCAGCTTCTTCCGCAGCGGGGACACCGGGGAGCTGTTTTTT; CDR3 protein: CASSFFRSGDTGELFF
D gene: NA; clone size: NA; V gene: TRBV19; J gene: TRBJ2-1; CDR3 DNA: TGTGCCAGTAGTCAGCGGCAGGGGATCTACAATGAGCAGTTCTTC; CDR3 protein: CASSQRQGIYNEQFF
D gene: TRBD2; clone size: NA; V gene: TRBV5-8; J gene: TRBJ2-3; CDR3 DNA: TGTGCCAGCAGCCAACTAGGACTAGCGGGGGGTTCGGATACGCAGTATTTT; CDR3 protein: CASSQLGLAGGSDTQYF
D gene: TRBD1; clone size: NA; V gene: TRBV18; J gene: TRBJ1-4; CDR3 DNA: TGTGCCAGCTCACCACCGACAGGGGTACGTGAAAAACTGTTTTTT; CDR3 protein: CASSPPTGVREKLFF
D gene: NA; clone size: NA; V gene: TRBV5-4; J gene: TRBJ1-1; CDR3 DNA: TGTGCCAGCAGCTTAAATGAACAGGGAACTGAAGCTTTCTTT; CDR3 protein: CASSLNEQGTEAFF
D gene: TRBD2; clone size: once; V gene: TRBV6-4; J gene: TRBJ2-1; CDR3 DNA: TGTGCCAGCAGCAGCGGGGGTTTTTACAATGAGCAGTTCTTC; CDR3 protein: CASSSGGFYNEQFF
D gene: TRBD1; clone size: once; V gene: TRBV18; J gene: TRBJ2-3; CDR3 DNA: TGTGCCAGCTCACGACAAGGACAGGGGCCAGATACGCAGTATTTT; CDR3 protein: CASSRQGQGPDTQYF
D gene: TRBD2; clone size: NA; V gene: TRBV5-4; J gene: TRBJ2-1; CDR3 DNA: TGTGCCAGCAGCTTATACCTAACTAGCGGGGGAGGGAATGAGCAGTTCTTC; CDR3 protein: CASSLYLTSGGGNEQFF
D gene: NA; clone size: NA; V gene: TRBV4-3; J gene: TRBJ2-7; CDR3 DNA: TGCGCCAGCAGCCAAGATAGACAGTCCCACTCCTACGAGCAGTACTTC; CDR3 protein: CASSQDRQSHSYEQYF
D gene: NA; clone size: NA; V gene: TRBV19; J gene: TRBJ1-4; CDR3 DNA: TGTGCCAGTAGTATACTGGGGGGTCCGTCTAATGAAAAACTGTTTTTT; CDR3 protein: CASSILGGPSNEKLFF
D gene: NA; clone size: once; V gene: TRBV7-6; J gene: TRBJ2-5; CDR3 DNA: TGTGCCAGCAGCTTAGGCTCGGGGTTAAGGGTAGAGACCCAGTACTTC; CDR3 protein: CASSLGSGLRVETQYF
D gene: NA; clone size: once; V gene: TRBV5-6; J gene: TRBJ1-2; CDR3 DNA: TGTGCCAGCAGCTTGGGGAGCAAAAATAACTATGGCTACACCTTC; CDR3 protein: CASSLGSKNNYGYTF
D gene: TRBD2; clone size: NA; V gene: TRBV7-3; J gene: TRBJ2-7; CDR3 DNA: TGTGCCAGCAGCTTGTTTCGGGGGGGCGAGCAGTACTTC; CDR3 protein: CASSLFRGGEQYF
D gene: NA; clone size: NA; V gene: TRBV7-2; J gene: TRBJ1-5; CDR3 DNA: TGTGCCAGCAGCTTAGAACGGCAGACTAATCAGCCCCAGCATTTT; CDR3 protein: CASSLERQTNQPQHF
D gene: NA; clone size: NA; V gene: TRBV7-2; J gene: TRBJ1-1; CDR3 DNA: TGTGCCAGCAGCTTAGTATCAGAGAACACTGAAGCTTTCTTT; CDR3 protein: CASSLVSENTEAFF
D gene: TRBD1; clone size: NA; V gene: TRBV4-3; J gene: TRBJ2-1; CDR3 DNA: TGCGCCAGCAGCCACCTGGGACAGGGCAATGAGCAGTTCTTC; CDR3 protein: CASSHLGQGNEQFF
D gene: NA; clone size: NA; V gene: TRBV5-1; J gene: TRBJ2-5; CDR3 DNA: TGCGCCAGCAGCTTAGTAGGGCCAGGGGAAGAGACCCAGTACTTC; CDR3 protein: CASSLVGPGEETQYF
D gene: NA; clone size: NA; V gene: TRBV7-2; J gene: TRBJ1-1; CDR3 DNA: TGTGCCAGCAGCTTCTGGGCCACACTTCAGAACACTGAAGCTTTCTTT; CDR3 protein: CASSFWATLQNTEAFF
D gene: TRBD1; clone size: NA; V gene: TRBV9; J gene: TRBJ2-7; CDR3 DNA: TGTGCCAGCAGCGTAGATTGGGACAGGGCCTACGAGCAGTACTTC; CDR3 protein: CASSVDWDRAYEQYF
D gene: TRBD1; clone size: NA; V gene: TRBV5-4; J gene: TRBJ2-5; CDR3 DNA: TGTGCCAGCAGCTTGGACTCCGGGACAGGGGAAGAGACCCAGTACTTC; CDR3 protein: CASSLDSGTGEETQYF
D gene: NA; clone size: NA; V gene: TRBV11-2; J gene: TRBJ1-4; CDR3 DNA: TGTGCCAGCAGCTTATTGGGGCGGGGGGTGGCCGCCACTAATGAAAAACTGTTTTTT; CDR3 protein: CASSLLGRGVAATNEKLFF
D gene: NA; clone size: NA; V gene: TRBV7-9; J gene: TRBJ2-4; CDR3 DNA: TGTGCCAGCAGCTTAGTTCTACAGAGAAACATTCAGTACTTC; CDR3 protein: CASSLVLQRNIQYF
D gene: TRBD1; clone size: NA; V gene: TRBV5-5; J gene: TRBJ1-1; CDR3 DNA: TGTGCCAGCAGCTTTACAGGGGAGGAGGCTTTCTTT; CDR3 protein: CASSFTGEEAFF
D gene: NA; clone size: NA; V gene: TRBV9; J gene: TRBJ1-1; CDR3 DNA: TGTGCCAGCAGCGCGGGGAGACTGGGAGGGAACACTGAAGCTTTCTTT; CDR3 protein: CASSAGRLGGNTEAFF
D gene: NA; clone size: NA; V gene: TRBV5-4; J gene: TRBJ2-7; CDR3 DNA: TGTGCCAGCAGCCGGACAGACTCCTACGAGCAGTACTTC; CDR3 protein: CASSRTDSYEQYF
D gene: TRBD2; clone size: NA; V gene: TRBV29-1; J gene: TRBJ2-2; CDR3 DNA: TGCAGCGCCAGACTAGCCCAACCCACCGGGGAGCTGTTTTTT; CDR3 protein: CSARLAQPTGELFF
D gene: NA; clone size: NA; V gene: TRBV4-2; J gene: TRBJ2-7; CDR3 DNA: TGTGCCAGCAGCGGGCAGGACTCCTACGAGCAGTACTTC; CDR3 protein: CASSGQDSYEQYF
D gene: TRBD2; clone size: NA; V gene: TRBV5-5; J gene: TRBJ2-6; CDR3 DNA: TGTGCCAGCAGCTTGGGGGCGCCGGGGGGGGCTGGGGCCAACGTCCTGACTTTC; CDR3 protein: CASSLGAPGGAGANVLTF
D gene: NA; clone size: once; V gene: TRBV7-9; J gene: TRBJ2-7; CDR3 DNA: TGTGCCAGCAGCTTATCGACAGGATACGAGCAGTACTTC; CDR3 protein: CASSLSTGYEQYF
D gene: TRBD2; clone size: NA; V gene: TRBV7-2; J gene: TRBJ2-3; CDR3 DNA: TGTGCCAGCAGCTTCACTAGCGGGGGAGCCGGAGATACGCAGTATTTT; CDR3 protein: CASSFTSGGAGDTQYF
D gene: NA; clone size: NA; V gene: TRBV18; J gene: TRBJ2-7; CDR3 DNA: TGTGCCAGCTCACAAACAGGGTTGAGGGAGCAGTACTTC; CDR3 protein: CASSQTGLREQYF
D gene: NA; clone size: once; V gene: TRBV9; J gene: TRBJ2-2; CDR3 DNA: TGTGCCAGCAGCGTATTAGCCCAACGTATCGGGGAGCTGTTTTTT; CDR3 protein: CASSVLAQRIGELFF